A single sample gave rise to the 18 T cell receptor beta chains below, sequenced in a study of blood T cells in healthy people across ages. A sample-barcoded 5' primer and a J-beta primer mix were used in a second PCR of roughly 7 to 11 cycles. From the 5' RACE reads, TCRdb called clonotypes with MiXCR, one entry per CDR3 protein. The sample shows 1.5 million to 2 million distinct CDR3 sequences, roughly 30% of them seen only once. The sample taken for sequencing was blood. These receptors all stem from a woman aged 30 to 39 in good health.

This clonotype was observed a few times. The chain links TRBV30 to TRBJ2-7; a possible D gene is TRBD2 (6 bases). Germline-derived CDR1 and CDR2 are GTSNPN and SVGIG (reference sequence). The CDR3 totals 15 residues. Trimming removed 0 bases from V and 0 bases from J, with 12 bases in between. CDR3 region: CAWSVGTGVSYEQYF. CDR3 nucleotide sequence: TGTGCCTGGAGTGTAGGTACGGGGGTCTCCTACGAGCAGTACTTC.

CDR3: CASLRLAGAGDTQYF. CDR3 nucleotides: TGTGCCAGCCTTCGACTAGCGGGAGCCGGAGATACGCAGTATTTT. The chain couples TRBV2 to TRBJ2-3, with TRBD2 matching over 12 bases. The CDR3 length is 15 residues. Germline CDR1 reads SNHLY; CDR2 reads FYNNEI. V gave up 8 bases and J gave up 5 bases; unmatched junction bases: 8.

CDR3 loop: CASSSIKGLAGDNEQFF. CDR3 nucleotides: TGTGCCAGCAGTTCGATCAAGGGACTAGCGGGAGACAATGAGCAGTTCTTC. V gene TRBV28 combines with J gene TRBJ2-1; 14 bases fit TRBD2. CDR3 length: 17 amino acids. V lost 4 bases and J lost 5; bases outside the gene matches: 7. Germline V lookup: CDR1 MDHEN, CDR2 SYDVKM.

The chain is built from TRBV29-1 and TRBJ1-2, with 7 bases fitting TRBD1. Trimming cost V 6 bases and J 6 bases; bases outside gene matches: 16. CDR1 is SQVTM and CDR2 is ANQGSEA in the germline V gene. CDR3 length: 15 residues. The CDR3 spells CSVAVTGQEDHGYTF. The DNA of the CDR3 is TGCAGCGTCGCGGTAACTGGACAGGAGGACCATGGCTACACCTTC.

This sequence joins TRBV29-1 and TRBJ2-1, with TRBD1 matching over 7 bases. V shed 7 bases, J shed 15 bases, and the junction held 15 bases outside the gene matches. Germline V gene sequence: CDR1 SQVTM, CDR2 ANQGSEA. The CDR3 is 12 residues long. The CDR3 DNA reads TGCAGCGCCGTGGACAGGAACAATAAGCTGTTCTTC. Residues: CSAVDRNNKLFF.

About this clonotype: The germline gene is not matched at one end of the junction; a read error may be the cause. V is TRBV20-1 and J is TRBJ2-7; 11 bases agree with TRBD2. Looked up from germline, CDR1 is DFQATT and CDR2 is SNEGSKA (reference sequence). The CDR3 totals 17 residues. Here the CDR3 DNA reads TGCAGTGCTAGAGCAGCCGGTGGGACTAGCGGATCCTACGAGCAGCACTTC. Translating it yields CSARAAGGTSGSYEQHF.

The genes are TRBV29-1 and TRBJ2-7; a possible D gene is TRBD1 (6 bases). Trimming shortened V by 2 bases and J by 5 bases, and 13 bases separated the two germline ends. This CDR3 has 13 residues. Germline CDR1 SQVTM, CDR2 ANQGSEA. DNA of the CDR3: TGCAGCGTTGAATTTCTGGGGGCCCACGAGCAGTACTTC. Protein sequence: CSVEFLGAHEQYF.

The chain links TRBV20-1 to TRBJ2-1; D may be TRBD1 (5 bases). The V gene's germline CDR1 is DFQATT and CDR2 SNEGSKA (reference sequence). V dropped 0 bases and J dropped 10 bases, with 19 bases sitting between them. This CDR3 has 15 amino acids. DNA of the CDR3: TGCAGTGCTAGAGAACCAGGGATAAGAGAGTACGAGCAGTTCTTC. Translation gives CSAREPGIREYEQFF.

The V and J genes are TRBV3-1 and TRBJ1-1; 10 bases are shared with TRBD1. Losses at the gene ends were 7 bases for V and 4 bases for J; bases not matched to a gene: 6. Germline V CDR1 and CDR2: LGHDT, YNNKEL (reference sequence). The CDR3 has 14 amino acids. The CDR3 bases are TGTGCCAGCAACCCGGGACAGGGGATCACTGAAGCTTTCTTT. Encoded protein: CASNPGQGITEAFF.

In this sample, this clonotype turned up a few times. The rearrangement uses TRBV20-1 and TRBJ2-1; the D gene is possibly TRBD2 (5 bases). Germline loops: CDR1 DFQATT, CDR2 SNEGSKA (reference sequence). V dropped 1 base and J dropped 4 bases, with 11 bases sitting between them. This CDR3 comprises 14 residues. CDR3 in amino acids: CSARVLGSYNEQFF. CDR3 sequence (DNA): TGCAGTGCTAGAGTGTTGGGGAGTTACAATGAGCAGTTCTTC.

The CDR3 region has the DNA TGCGCCAGCAATTCGGGGGACACAGATACGCAGTATTTT. The encoded protein is CASNSGDTDTQYF. The rearrangement links TRBV5-1 to TRBJ2-3, with D possibly TRBD2 on 6 matching bases. CDR3 size: 13 residues. Between the trimmed V and J ends, which lost 6 bases and 2 bases, there was a span of 10 bases. The V gene's germline CDR1 is SGHRS and CDR2 YFSETQ. Variable domain in full (rest from reference TRBV5-1 and TRBJ2-3): KAGVTQTPRYLIKTRGQQVTLSCSPISGHRSVSWYQQTPGQGLQFLFEYFSETQRNKGNFPGRFSGRQFSNSRSEMNVSTLELGDSALYLCASNSGDTDTQYFGPGTRLTVL.

This clonotype showed up many times. The chain couples TRBV20-1 to TRBJ2-7; TRBD2 matches at 16 bases. The CDR3 totals 14 residues. The trim removed 6 bases at V and 4 bases at J, leaving 3 bases unmatched. Germline loops: CDR1 DFQATT, CDR2 SNEGSKA (reference sequence). The DNA of the CDR3 is TGCAGTGCGGGGACTAGCGGGAGGGCGTACGAGCAGTACTTC. This codes for CSAGTSGRAYEQYF.

In this sample, this clonotype turned up a few times. The V gene is TRBV20-1, the J gene TRBJ1-6; the D is unclear. In germline, CDR1 is DFQATT, CDR2 SNEGSKA (reference sequence). The CDR3 has 14 amino acids. Trimming pared 0 bases from V and 5 bases from J, leaving 8 bases between. CDR3 bases: TGCAGTGCTAGAGAGGTCAGACATAATTCACCCCTCCACTTT. It specifies CSAREVRHNSPLHF.

As concerns this clonotype: One base away lies a much larger clone, so this may be a sequencing read error. The rearrangement joins TRBV7-9 to TRBJ2-5; D is ambiguous. Judging by the DNA end, TRBJ2-7 fits better; the J call may be wrong. The germline V gene has CDR1 SEHNR and CDR2 FQNEAQ (reference sequence). This CDR3 is 12 amino acids long. In nucleotides, the CDR3 is TGTACCAGCAGTCGACCCGGTCGCGAGCAGTACTTC. Translating it yields CTSSRPGREQYF.

The V and J genes are TRBV7-9 and TRBJ2-6; weak D call: TRBD2 (6 bases). CDR1 is SEHNR and CDR2 is FQNEAQ in the germline V gene (reference sequence). The CDR3 is 17 residues long. V dropped 5 bases and J dropped 1 base, with 15 bases sitting between them. The CDR3 DNA sequence: TGTGCCAGCAGCGAATGGGGGGAGAAGTCTGGGGCCAACGTCCTGACTTTC. Translated, it gives CASSEWGEKSGANVLTF.

The chain links TRBV28 to TRBJ2-7, with no clear D. The germline V and J ends were trimmed by 3 bases and 0 bases, with 15 bases remaining between them. CDR1 and CDR2 from the germline V gene are MDHEN and SYDVKM. This CDR3 spans 16 amino acids. The CDR3: CASSLFRIWSSYEQYF. DNA of the CDR3: TGTGCCAGCAGTTTGTTCCGTATCTGGAGCTCCTACGAGCAGTACTTC.

A few counts support this clonotype. J is TRBJ2-5 and V is TRBV7-9; TRBD2 matches 7 bases. J was trimmed by 2 bases and V by 5 bases; bases with no gene match: 11. This CDR3 region has 16 residues. The germline V gene encodes CDR1 SEHNR and CDR2 FQNEAQ (reference sequence). CDR3 amino acids: CASSPLPGGTQETQYF. The CDR3 coding sequence is TGTGCCAGCAGCCCACTCCCCGGGGGGACTCAAGAGACCCAGTACTTC.

This clonotype was observed many times. This sequence joins TRBV29-1 and TRBJ2-5; D perhaps matches TRBD2 (6 bases). From germline, CDR1 is SQVTM and CDR2 ANQGSEA. CDR3 length equals 12 residues. This CDR3 is CSGGGGQETQYF. CDR3 coding DNA: TGCAGTGGGGGTGGGGGGCAAGAGACCCAGTACTTC.